Reported below is one T cell receptor (beta chain). The CDR3 contains 15 residues. The junction had 3 bases not matched to a gene; V was cut back by 0 bases and J by 0 bases. CDR1 is SGHRS, CDR2 YFSETQ, per germline. Repertoires were generated with immunoSEQ multiplex PCR, while TCRdb's copy carries only in-frame clones and drops some. This table has 300,000 to 450,000 clones, more than 70% appearing once. The sample comes from a study of blood T cell repertoires in COVID-19. V is TRBV5-1 and J is TRBJ2-7; TRBD1 agrees at 7 bases. The TCR sequence derives from a young woman who had recovered from COVID-19. Sequencing was done on a sample of PBMCs or T cells enriched from blood (not recorded which). The CDR3 DNA sequence: TGCGCCAGCAGCTTGGTGGGACAGAGCTCCTACGAGCAGTACTTC. Its protein is CASSLVGQSSYEQYF.